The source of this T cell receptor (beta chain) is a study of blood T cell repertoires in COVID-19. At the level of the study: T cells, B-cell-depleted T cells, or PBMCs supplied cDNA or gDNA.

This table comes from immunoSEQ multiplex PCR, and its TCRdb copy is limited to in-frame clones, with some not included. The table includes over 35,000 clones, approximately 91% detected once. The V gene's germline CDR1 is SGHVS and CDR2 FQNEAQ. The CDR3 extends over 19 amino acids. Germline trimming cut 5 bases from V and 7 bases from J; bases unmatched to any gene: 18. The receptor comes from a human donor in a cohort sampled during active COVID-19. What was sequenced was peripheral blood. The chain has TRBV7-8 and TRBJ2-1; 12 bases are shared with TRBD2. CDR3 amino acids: CASSRDPRASGGARNEQFF. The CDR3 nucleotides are TGTGCCAGCAGCCGAGACCCCAGGGCTAGCGGGGGGGCCCGAAATGAGCAGTTCTTC.